Listed below are T cell receptor beta chains from one sample, sequenced in a study of T-cell reconstitution after alpha-beta-depleted transplantation in children. TCRdb redid the calling of the PCR reads with MiXCR, one entry per CDR3 protein. The sample shows about 540,000 distinct CDR3 sequences, approximately 30% of them seen only once. This specimen consisted of PBMCs, obtained before TCRalphabeta/CD19-depleted stem cell transplant. The receptors stem from a boy younger than two with Wiskott-Aldrich syndrome, due to receive a stem cell transplant. CDR3s include the opening cysteine and the closing phenylalanine or tryptophan. A D gene is named only where the DNA matches it firmly. A row's size may be missing; if present it is once, few, many or a size class.

d_call | clone_size | j_call | v_call | cdr3_nt | cdr3_aa
TRBD2 | few | TRBJ2-1 | TRBV5-1 | TGCGCCAGCAGCGTACTAGCGGGAGGGTCCTACAATGAGCAGTTCTTC | CASSVLAGGSYNEQFF
TRBD1 | few | TRBJ1-4 | TRBV7-9 | TGTGCCAGCAGCATCTGGACAGGGCATCCTGAAAAACTGTTTTTT | CASSIWTGHPEKLFF
TRBD2 | few | TRBJ2-1 | TRBV20-1 | TGCAGTGTTAGCGTCCTAGCGGGAGGGCCTTCCTACAATGAGCAGTTCTTC | CSVSVLAGGPSYNEQFF
TRBD2 | few | TRBJ2-1 | TRBV5-1 | TGCGCCAGCAGCGCCGCGGGAGCTGAGCAGTTCTTC | CASSAAGAEQFF
NA | NA | TRBJ2-5 | TRBV12-3/TRBV12-4 | TGTGCCAGCAGTTCACTAGGGTACCCCCAAGAGACCCAGTACTTC | CASSSLGYPQETQYF
TRBD2 | NA | TRBJ2-1 | TRBV5-1 | TGCGCCAGCAGCACGGGACTAGCGGGAGGGCCAGGAAGCCCCCCGGAGCAGTTCTTC | CASSTGLAGGPGSPPEQFF
NA | NA | TRBJ2-1 | TRBV5-6 | TGTGCCAGCAGGACGACTAGTTTAGGCGGTGAGCAGTTCTTC | CASRTTSLGGEQFF
NA | NA | TRBJ1-1 | TRBV3-1 | TGTGCCAGCAGCCTTACCCTATCGAACACTGAAGCTTTCTTT | CASSLTLSNTEAFF
NA | few | TRBJ1-3 | TRBV12-3/TRBV12-4 | TGTGCCAGCACCTTCGGGAGCTCTGGAAACACCATATATTTT | CASTFGSSGNTIYF
TRBD2 | NA | TRBJ2-1 | TRBV10-3 | TGTGCCATCAGTGAGTCGTGGGTAGCGGGAGAAAGGTCCTACAATGAGCAGTTCTTC | CAISESWVAGERSYNEQFF
NA | NA | TRBJ2-5 | TRBV10-3 | TGTGCCATCAGTGAGGAGAACCAAGAGACCCAGTACTTC | CAISEENQETQYF
NA | NA | TRBJ1-5 | TRBV7-6 | TGTGCCAGCAGCTTAGAGGAAACTCAGCCCCAGCATTTT | CASSLEETQPQHF
NA | NA | TRBJ1-2 | TRBV14 | TGTGCCAGCAGCCGGCTCCGGACGGATGGCTACACCTTC | CASSRLRTDGYTF
NA | few | TRBJ2-1 | TRBV20-1 | TGCAGTGCGAGTTCAGGCGACGGAGCCTCCTACAATGAGCAGTTCTTC | CSASSGDGASYNEQFF
NA | NA | TRBJ1-6 | TRBV5-1 | TGCGCCAGCAGCAGCCGGGACGGAGGTCTGACCCTCCACTTT | CASSSRDGGLTLHF
TRBD2 | NA | TRBJ2-1 | TRBV5-1 | TGCGCCAGCAGCGACCGAGCGGGATCGGCCTACAATGAGCAGTTCTTC | CASSDRAGSAYNEQFF
NA | few | TRBJ1-4 | TRBV27 | TGTGCCAGCAGTAACCGAGCCAACTACAATGAAAAACTGTTTTTT | CASSNRANYNEKLFF
TRBD2 | few | TRBJ2-7 | TRBV10-3 | TGTGCCATCACCTCCCGACTAGCAAATGGGGAATACGAGCAGTACTTC | CAITSRLANGEYEQYF
NA | few | TRBJ1-1 | TRBV5-5 | TGTGCCAGCAGCTCACTGCTGGGTAGCACTGAAGCTTTCTTT | CASSSLLGSTEAFF
NA | NA | TRBJ2-3 | TRBV5-1 | TGCGCCAGCAGCTTGGTCCCGGGCAGAAGTCTCGGTACGCAGTATTTT | CASSLVPGRSLGTQYF
NA | few | TRBJ2-7 | TRBV28 | TGTGCCACAGACTTCCGGGGCGAGCAGTACTTC | CATDFRGEQYF
TRBD1 | NA | TRBJ2-7 | TRBV9 | TGTGCCAGCAGCACTCGACCGACAGGGGCTGAGGAGCAGTACTTC | CASSTRPTGAEEQYF
TRBD1 | many | TRBJ2-3 | TRBV3-1 | TGTGCCAGCAGCCAAGTGGGGACAGGCACAGATACGCAGTATTTT | CASSQVGTGTDTQYF
TRBD2 | NA | TRBJ2-1 | TRBV29-1 | TGCAGCGGGGGTTTAGGACTAGCGGGAGATTTCAATGAGCAGTTCTTC | CSGGLGLAGDFNEQFF
NA | few | TRBJ2-2 | TRBV29-1 | TGCAGCGTCGACAGGTCGGGCACCGGGGAGCTGTTTTTT | CSVDRSGTGELFF
TRBD1 | NA | TRBJ2-1 | TRBV28 | TGTGCCAGCAGCACGGGACAGGGGGCGTACAATGAGCAGTTCTTC | CASSTGQGAYNEQFF
NA | NA | TRBJ2-1 | TRBV10-3 | TGTGCCATCAGCCCTAGCTCGGCCAATGAGCAGTTCTTC | CAISPSSANEQFF
TRBD1 | few | TRBJ2-6 | TRBV20-1 | TGCAGTGCCAGGGACAGGGGTTCTGGGGCCAACGTCCTGACTTTC | CSARDRGSGANVLTF
TRBD1 | NA | TRBJ1-1 | TRBV12-3/TRBV12-4 | TGTGCCAGCAGTTCCTGGACAGGGGGCGCCCAGGCCACTGAAGCTTTCTTT | CASSSWTGGAQATEAFF
NA | NA | TRBJ2-5 | TRBV5-6 | TGTGCCAGCAGCTTTTACAGGGTCGGGGGAGAGACCCAGTACTTC | CASSFYRVGGETQYF
NA | NA | TRBJ2-2 | TRBV12-3/TRBV12-4 | TGTGCCAGCAGTTTAATTGAGGGGTTGGCTAGGACCGGGGAGCTGTTTTTT | CASSLIEGLARTGELFF
TRBD2 | few | TRBJ2-5 | TRBV20-1 | TGCAGTGCTATTTTACTAGCGGGAGTACAAGAGACCCAGTACTTC | CSAILLAGVQETQYF
NA | NA | TRBJ2-4 | TRBV5-5 | TGTGCCAGCAGCGGAACAGTGATCCTTGGGGACATTCAGTACTTC | CASSGTVILGDIQYF
NA | few | TRBJ2-1 | TRBV9 | TGTGCCAGCAGCGTAGGTCTAGCTATAGGCAATGAGCAGTTCTTC | CASSVGLAIGNEQFF
NA | NA | TRBJ2-4 | TRBV4-1 | TGCGCCAGCAGCCAAGACGGGAAAAACATTCAGTACTTC | CASSQDGKNIQYF